This is a list of T cell receptor beta chains from one sample in a study of blood T cell repertoires in COVID-19. Libraries were prepared by immunoSEQ multiplex PCR; TCRdb keeps only in-frame clonotypes and omits some of them. The data hold roughly 100,000 clones, with about 90% observed a single time. Sequencing was carried out using peripheral blood. The receptor source for this set is a woman aged 60 to 75 with acute or convalescent COVID-19. The CDR3 runs from the conserved cysteine through the conserved F or W. The D gene is left open where the match is weak. A clone size is listed for some rows: how often the clone was seen (once, few, many), or a class if it is expanded.

V	J	size	D	DNA	CDR3
TRBV5-8	TRBJ1-3	.	.	TGTGCCAGCAGCTTCCCGTCCCCGGTTTCTGGAAACACCATATATTTT	CASSFPSPVSGNTIYF
TRBV6-6	TRBJ1-4	.	TRBD1	TGTGCCAGCAGTTACTCTACAGGGGGAAGAAGCGAAAAACTGTTTTTT	CASSYSTGGRSEKLFF
TRBV2	TRBJ2-1	few	.	TGTGCCAGCAGTCCTGGACAGCTTTACAATGAGCAGTTCTTC	CASSPGQLYNEQFF
TRBV6-5	TRBJ1-1	.	.	TGTGCCAGCAGTCCCCGACTCGTAATGAACACTGAAGCTTTCTTT	CASSPRLVMNTEAFF
TRBV3-1/TRBV3-2	TRBJ1-1	.	.	TGTGCCAGCAGCCACCCAGGCAGAGACACTGAAGCTTTCTTT	CASSHPGRDTEAFF
TRBV11-1	TRBJ2-1	.	.	TGTGCCAGCAGCTTTATCGATGAGCAGTTCTTC	CASSFIDEQFF
TRBV11-2	TRBJ1-6	.	TRBD1	TGTGCCAGCAGCCGTAATCTTCAGGGGGCATTTTCACCCCTCCACTTT	CASSRNLQGAFSPLHF
TRBV10-3	TRBJ1-3	.	TRBD1	TGTGCCATCAGTGAGTCGACGGGACAGGGAAACACCATATATTTT	CAISESTGQGNTIYF
TRBV2	TRBJ1-2	.	.	TGTGCCAGCAGTGAACCGATTCAGGGGCCCTCCGGCTACACCTTC	CASSEPIQGPSGYTF
TRBV19	TRBJ2-5	.	TRBD2	TGTGCCAGTAGTTCTATACGCGGCGTGGGAGGGGTACAGTACTTC	CASSSIRGVGGVQYF
TRBV4-1	TRBJ2-1	.	TRBD2	TGCGCCAGCAGCCTCATAGCGGGATTCACAATGTATGAGCAGTTCTTC	CASSLIAGFTMYEQFF
TRBV19	TRBJ1-1	.	TRBD1	TGTGCCAGCAGCCCCGGGGACAGGGGCCGACATCCTGAAGCTTTCTTT	CASSPGDRGRHPEAFF
TRBV29-1	TRBJ1-3	.	.	TGCAGCGTTGCATTCGGACTGAGCTCTGGAAACACCATATATTTT	CSVAFGLSSGNTIYF
TRBV2	TRBJ2-1	.	TRBD2	TGTGCCAGCAGTGATGGACTAGCGGGAGACCATGAGCAGTTCTTC	CASSDGLAGDHEQFF
TRBV3-1/TRBV3-2	TRBJ1-4	.	TRBD1	TGTGCCAGCAGCTACCGACAGGGCGGAAAAGAAAAACTGTTTTTT	CASSYRQGGKEKLFF
TRBV21-1	TRBJ1-6	.	.	TGTGCCAGCATCCCCCTTGTGGGGCAGTATAATTCACCCCTCCACTTT	CASIPLVGQYNSPLHF
TRBV7-9	TRBJ2-5	.	TRBD2	TGTGCCAGCAGCCCCTTCTCTAGCGGGTCAGGGGCCCAGTACTTC	CASSPFSSGSGAQYF
TRBV21-1	TRBJ1-5	.	.	TGTGCCAGCAGCAGCGGAAGGACAGGGATTAATCAGCCCCAGCATTTT	CASSSGRTGINQPQHF
TRBV10-3	TRBJ2-7	.	TRBD2	TGTGCCACAATGGGACTAGCGGGAAGGGGCTACGAGCAGTACTTC	CATMGLAGRGYEQYF
TRBV21-1	TRBJ1-1	.	.	TGTGCCAGCAGCAAAAACAGCCGGGAAGCTTTCTTT	CASSKNSREAFF
TRBV10-3	TRBJ1-1	few	.	TGTGCCATCAGCGGGACCCAGGGAGGCACTGAAGCTTTCTTT	CAISGTQGGTEAFF
TRBV9	TRBJ2-5	.	TRBD2	TGTGCCAGCAGCGTAGCCGGGGGGAAGTTCGGGGAGACCCAGTACTTC	CASSVAGGKFGETQYF
TRBV3-1/TRBV3-2	TRBJ1-2	.	.	TGTGCCAGCAGCCAACTAGACAGACCCTATGGCTACACCTTC	CASSQLDRPYGYTF
TRBV2	TRBJ1-1	few	.	TGTGCCAGCAGTACTCTCGGGGGGAACACTGAAGCTTTCTTT	CASSTLGGNTEAFF
TRBV28	TRBJ2-3	.	.	TGTGCCAGCAGTTTCCCAGGGAGGCAAAGCACAGATACGCAGTATTTT	CASSFPGRQSTDTQYF
TRBV7-9	TRBJ1-1	.	.	TGTGCCAGCAGCTTAGACAGTCCGAACACTGAAGCTTTCTTT	CASSLDSPNTEAFF
TRBV5-1	TRBJ2-5	few	TRBD2	TGCGCCAGCAGCTTGGGAGGCGGCGGGGGGCGAAAACAAGAGACCCAGTACTTC	CASSLGGGGGRKQETQYF
TRBV12-3/TRBV12-4	TRBJ1-5	.	.	TGTGCCAGCAGAACGACAGATCAGCCCCAGCATTTT	CASRTTDQPQHF
TRBV6-2/TRBV6-3	TRBJ2-1	.	TRBD2	TGTGCCAGCAGCCCCGGACTAGCGAAAAATAATGAGCAGTTCTTC	CASSPGLAKNNEQFF
TRBV12-3/TRBV12-4	TRBJ2-5	.	.	TGTGCCAGCAGTTTATCTGCGTTTGAGACCCAGTACTTC	CASSLSAFETQYF
TRBV6-1	TRBJ2-3	few	TRBD2	TGTGCCAGCAGTGAGATTGGCGGGAGGGCGACAGATACGCAGTATTTT	CASSEIGGRATDTQYF
TRBV19	TRBJ2-1	.	TRBD2	TGTGCCAGTCTGGGACTAGCGGGAACCAATGAGCAGTTCTTC	CASLGLAGTNEQFF
TRBV6-5	TRBJ2-1	.	TRBD2	TGTGCCAGCAGTTACTCCGGGGGGGCCCTAAATGAGCAGTTCTTC	CASSYSGGALNEQFF
TRBV7-7	TRBJ2-5	.	TRBD2	TGTGCTAGCAGCTTAGAATTGACTAGCGGGGAAGAGACCCAGTACTTC	CASSLELTSGEETQYF
TRBV5-6	TRBJ1-2	once	.	TGTGCCAGCAGCTGGTACAGATCAGCTAACTATGGCTACACCTTC	CASSWYRSANYGYTF
TRBV19	TRBJ1-1	.	.	TGTGCCAGTAGTATGGGAGCGGCGGCTTTCTTT	CASSMGAAAFF
TRBV19	TRBJ2-7	.	TRBD1	TGTGCCAGTAGTATGGGGACAGGGACCTACGAGCAGTACTTC	CASSMGTGTYEQYF
TRBV19	TRBJ2-7	.	.	TGTGCCAGTAGTATCCAGGCCAACTACGAGCAGTACTTC	CASSIQANYEQYF
TRBV5-4	TRBJ2-2	.	TRBD1	TGTGCCAGCAGCATGAACCAGGGGGCTTCGAACACCGGGGAGCTGTTTTTT	CASSMNQGASNTGELFF
TRBV12-3/TRBV12-4	TRBJ1-3	.	.	TGTGCCAGCAGCCTCTCTGGAAACACCATATATTTT	CASSLSGNTIYF
TRBV6-5	TRBJ1-1	.	TRBD1	TGTGCCAGCAGGGGACAGGGGCGGACTGAAGCTTTCTTT	CASRGQGRTEAFF
TRBV7-9	TRBJ2-1	.	TRBD2	TGTGCCAGCAGCCTCCTCGGGGGGGCAACCTACAATGAGCAGTTCTTC	CASSLLGGATYNEQFF
TRBV5-1	TRBJ1-4	.	TRBD1	TGCGCCAGCTCATTAGGGGACAGCGGGAATGAAAAACTGTTTTTT	CASSLGDSGNEKLFF
TRBV5-8	TRBJ2-1	.	.	TGTGCCAGCAGCTTGGGGATATCTAGCGACAATGAGCAGTTCTTC	CASSLGISSDNEQFF
TRBV30	TRBJ1-3	.	TRBD1	TGTGCCGGGGACAGCGGAAACACCATATATTTT	CAGDSGNTIYF
TRBV6-5	TRBJ2-5	.	.	TGTGCCGCCCGACAGGTACAAACAGAGACCCAGTACTTC	CAARQVQTETQYF
TRBV28	TRBJ2-1	.	TRBD2	TGTGCCAGCAGTTTGTCTAGCGGGAGTAACTACAATGAGCAGTTCTTC	CASSLSSGSNYNEQFF
TRBV11-2	TRBJ1-3	.	TRBD1	TGTGCCAGCAGCTCGGGACAGCGCACTGGAAACACCATATATTTT	CASSSGQRTGNTIYF
TRBV5-1	TRBJ2-3	once	.	TGCGCCAGCAGCTTTAGGTGGGAGGGCACAGATACGCAGTATTTT	CASSFRWEGTDTQYF
TRBV7-9	TRBJ1-1	.	.	TGTGCCAGCAGCCCCGCTTTTGGTGAGGTCACTGAAGCTTTCTTT	CASSPAFGEVTEAFF
TRBV5-1	TRBJ1-5	.	.	TGCGCCAGCAGCTTGGGGGGAGACCAGCCCCAGCATTTT	CASSLGGDQPQHF
TRBV9	TRBJ1-2	once	TRBD1	TGTGCCAGCAGCGTGAAAGGCCAGGGGGCCGTTGGCTACACCTTC	CASSVKGQGAVGYTF
TRBV5-1	TRBJ2-5	.	TRBD1	TGCGCCAGCAGCGGGGTATGGACAGGGGGCGAAGAGACCCAGTACTTC	CASSGVWTGGEETQYF